This T cell receptor (beta chain) originates from a study of cytomegalovirus exposure and HLA in healthy donors. Study-level results: There were around 160 TCR beta chains listed as cytomegalovirus-associated.

V shed 0 bases and J shed 2 bases, with 23 bases lying between them. CDR3 length: 18 residues. CDR1 GTSNPN and CDR2 SVGIG come from the germline V gene (reference sequence). Concerning this clone: Its matching antigen is unknown.

This PCR relied on a set of 60 Vbeta primers and 13 Jbeta primers. Assay used: immunoSEQ multiplex PCR; TCRdb lists only in-frame clones, some missing. The table includes roughly 100,000 clones, under 80% detected once. The sequence was obtained from a woman between 18 and 30 years old in good health and CMV-seropositive. Sequencing was carried out using PBMCs. This chain joins TRBV30 and TRBJ2-7; a possible D gene is TRBD2 (5 bases). CDR3 DNA sequence: TGTGCCTGGAGTGTAGGCCCCCGCGCTAGCCTTCCGACCTACGAGCAGTACTTC. Translation gives CAWSVGPRASLPTYEQYF.